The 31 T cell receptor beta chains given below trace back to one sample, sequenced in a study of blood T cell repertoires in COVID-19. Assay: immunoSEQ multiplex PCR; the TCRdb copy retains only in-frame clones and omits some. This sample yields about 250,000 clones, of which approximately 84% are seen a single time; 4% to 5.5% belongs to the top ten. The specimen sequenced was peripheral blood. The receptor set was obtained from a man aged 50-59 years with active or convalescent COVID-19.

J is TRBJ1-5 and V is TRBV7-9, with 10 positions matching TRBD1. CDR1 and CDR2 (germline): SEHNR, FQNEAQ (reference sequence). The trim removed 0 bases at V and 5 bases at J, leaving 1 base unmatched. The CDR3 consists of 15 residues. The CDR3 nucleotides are TGTGCCAGCAGCTTAGCCGGGACAGGGGATCAGCCCCAGCATTTT. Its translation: CASSLAGTGDQPQHF.

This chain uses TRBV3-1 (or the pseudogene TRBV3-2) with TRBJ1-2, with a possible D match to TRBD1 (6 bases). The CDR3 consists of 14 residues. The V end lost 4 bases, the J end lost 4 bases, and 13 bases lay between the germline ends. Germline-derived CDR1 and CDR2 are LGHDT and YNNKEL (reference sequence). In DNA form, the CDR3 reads TGTGCCAGCAGCCCCAGGGGTCCCAGCTATGGCTACACCTTC. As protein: CASSPRGPSYGYTF.

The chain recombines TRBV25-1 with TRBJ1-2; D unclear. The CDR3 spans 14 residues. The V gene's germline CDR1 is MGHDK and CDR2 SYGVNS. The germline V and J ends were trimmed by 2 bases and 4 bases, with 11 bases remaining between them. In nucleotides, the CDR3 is TGTGCCAGCAGTGAAGGAGGTGGCCCCTATGGCTACACCTTC. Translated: CASSEGGGPYGYTF.

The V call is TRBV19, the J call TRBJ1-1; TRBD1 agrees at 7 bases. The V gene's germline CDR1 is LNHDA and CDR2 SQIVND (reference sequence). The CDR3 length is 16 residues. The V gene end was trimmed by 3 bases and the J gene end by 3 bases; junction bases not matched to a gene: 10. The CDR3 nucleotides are TGTGCCAGTAGTATTTACGGTAGGGGGCCGTACACTGAAGCTTTCTTT. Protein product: CASSIYGRGPYTEAFF.

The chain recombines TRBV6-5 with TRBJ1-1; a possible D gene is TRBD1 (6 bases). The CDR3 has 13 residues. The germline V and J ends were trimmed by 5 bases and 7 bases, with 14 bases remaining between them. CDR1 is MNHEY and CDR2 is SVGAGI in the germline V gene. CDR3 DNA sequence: TGTGCCAGCAGTATAGGGGGAGAGAATGAAGCTTTCTTT. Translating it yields CASSIGGENEAFF.

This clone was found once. CDR3 sequence: CASSARGSPLHF. The CDR3 DNA follows: TGTGCCAGCAGCGCGCGGGGTTCACCCCTCCACTTT. The chain joins TRBV5-6 to TRBJ1-6, with D unclear. Germline assignment: CDR1 SGHDT and CDR2 YYEEEE. The CDR3 spans 12 residues. V was clipped by 4 bases and J by 9 bases, with 8 bases between them.

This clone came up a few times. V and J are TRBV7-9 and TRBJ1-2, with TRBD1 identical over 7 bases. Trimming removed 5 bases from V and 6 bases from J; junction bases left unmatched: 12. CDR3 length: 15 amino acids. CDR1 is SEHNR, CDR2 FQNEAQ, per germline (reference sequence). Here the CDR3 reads CASSPTTGTYDGYTF. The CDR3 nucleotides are TGTGCCAGCAGCCCCACGACAGGGACCTACGATGGCTACACCTTC.

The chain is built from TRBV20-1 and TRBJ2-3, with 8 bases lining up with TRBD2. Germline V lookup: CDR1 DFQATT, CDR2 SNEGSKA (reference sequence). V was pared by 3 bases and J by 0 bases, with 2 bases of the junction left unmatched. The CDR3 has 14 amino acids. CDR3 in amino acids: CSASRGGSTDTQYF. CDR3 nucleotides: TGCAGTGCTAGTCGCGGGGGGAGCACAGATACGCAGTATTTT.

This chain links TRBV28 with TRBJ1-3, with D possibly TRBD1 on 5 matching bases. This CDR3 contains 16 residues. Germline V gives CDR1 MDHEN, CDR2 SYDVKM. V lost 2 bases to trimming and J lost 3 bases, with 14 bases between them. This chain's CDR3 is CASSLRGGKGGNTIYF. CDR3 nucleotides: TGTGCCAGCAGTTTACGCGGGGGGAAGGGTGGAAACACCATATATTTT.

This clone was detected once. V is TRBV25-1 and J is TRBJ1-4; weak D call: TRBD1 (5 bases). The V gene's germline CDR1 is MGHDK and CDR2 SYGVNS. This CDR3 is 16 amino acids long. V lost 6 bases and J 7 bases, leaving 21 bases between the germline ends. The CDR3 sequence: CASRGMERGFGEKLFF. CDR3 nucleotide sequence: TGTGCCAGCAGAGGGATGGAGCGGGGGTTTGGTGAAAAACTGTTTTTT.

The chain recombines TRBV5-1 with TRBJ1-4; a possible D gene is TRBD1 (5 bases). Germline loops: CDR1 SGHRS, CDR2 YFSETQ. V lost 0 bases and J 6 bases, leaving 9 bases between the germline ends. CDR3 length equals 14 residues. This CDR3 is CASSLEGIYEKLFF. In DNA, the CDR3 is TGCGCCAGCAGCTTGGAGGGGATCTATGAAAAACTGTTTTTT.

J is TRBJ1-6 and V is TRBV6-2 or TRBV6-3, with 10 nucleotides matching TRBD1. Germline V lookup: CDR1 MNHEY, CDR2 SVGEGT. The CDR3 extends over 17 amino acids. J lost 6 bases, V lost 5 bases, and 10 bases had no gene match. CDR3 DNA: TGTGCCAGCAGTACCCCCGGGACAGGGGATGGTAATTCACCCCTCCACTTT. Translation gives CASSTPGTGDGNSPLHF.

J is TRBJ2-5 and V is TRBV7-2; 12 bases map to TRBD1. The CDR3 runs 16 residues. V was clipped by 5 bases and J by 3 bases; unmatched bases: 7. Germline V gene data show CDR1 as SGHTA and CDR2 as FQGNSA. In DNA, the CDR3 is TGTGCCAGCAGCGACGGGACAGGGGGCGGGAAAGAGACCCAGTACTTC. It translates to CASSDGTGGGKETQYF.

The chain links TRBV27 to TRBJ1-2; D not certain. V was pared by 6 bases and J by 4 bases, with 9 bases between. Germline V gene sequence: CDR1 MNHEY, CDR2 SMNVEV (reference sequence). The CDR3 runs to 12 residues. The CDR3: CASRSEIYGYTF. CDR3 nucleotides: TGTGCCAGCAGGTCCGAGATCTATGGCTACACCTTC.

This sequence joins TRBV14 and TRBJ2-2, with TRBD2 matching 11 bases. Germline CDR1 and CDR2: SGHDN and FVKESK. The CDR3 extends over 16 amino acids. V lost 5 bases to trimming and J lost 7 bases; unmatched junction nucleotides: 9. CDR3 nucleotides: TGTGCCAGCAGCACGGCTAGCGGGGGGAAGTTCGGGGAGCTGTTTTTT. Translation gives CASSTASGGKFGELFF.

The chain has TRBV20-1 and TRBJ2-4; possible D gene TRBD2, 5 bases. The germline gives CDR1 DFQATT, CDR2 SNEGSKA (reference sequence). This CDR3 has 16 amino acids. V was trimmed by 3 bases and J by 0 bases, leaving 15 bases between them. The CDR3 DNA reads TGCAGTGCTAGTGGCGAGGGAATACTAGCCAAAAACATTCAGTACTTC. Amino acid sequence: CSASGEGILAKNIQYF.

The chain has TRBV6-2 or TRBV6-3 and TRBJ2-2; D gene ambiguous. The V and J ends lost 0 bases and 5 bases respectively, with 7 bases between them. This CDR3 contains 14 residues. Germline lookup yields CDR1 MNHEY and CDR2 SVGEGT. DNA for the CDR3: TGTGCCAGCAGTTACTCAAGAGGAACCGGGGAGCTGTTTTTT. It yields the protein CASSYSRGTGELFF.

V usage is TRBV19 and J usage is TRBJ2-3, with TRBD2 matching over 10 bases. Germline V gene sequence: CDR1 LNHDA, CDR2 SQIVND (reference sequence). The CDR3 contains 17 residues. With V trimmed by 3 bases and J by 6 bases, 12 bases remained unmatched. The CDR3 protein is CASSILRLAGGRDTQYF. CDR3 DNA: TGTGCCAGTAGTATTCTCCGGTTAGCGGGGGGCCGTGATACGCAGTATTTT.

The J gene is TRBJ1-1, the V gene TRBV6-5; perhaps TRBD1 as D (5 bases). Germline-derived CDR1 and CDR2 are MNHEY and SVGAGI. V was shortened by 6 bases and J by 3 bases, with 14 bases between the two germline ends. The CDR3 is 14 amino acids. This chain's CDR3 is CASSRGEGYTEAFF. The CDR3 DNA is TGTGCCAGCAGCAGAGGGGAGGGTTACACTGAAGCTTTCTTT.

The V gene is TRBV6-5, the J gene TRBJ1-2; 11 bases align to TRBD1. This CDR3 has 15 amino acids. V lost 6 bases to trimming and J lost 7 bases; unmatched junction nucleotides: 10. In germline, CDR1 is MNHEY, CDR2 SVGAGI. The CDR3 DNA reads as TGTGCCAGCAGGCCCCGGACAGGGGGCGCCGTTGGCTACACCTTC. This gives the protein CASRPRTGGAVGYTF.

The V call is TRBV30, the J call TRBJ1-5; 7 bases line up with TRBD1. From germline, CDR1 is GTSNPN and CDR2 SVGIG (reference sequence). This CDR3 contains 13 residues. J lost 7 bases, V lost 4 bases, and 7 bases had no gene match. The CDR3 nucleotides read TGTGCCTGGACAGGGGGTCTGGGACAGCCCCAGCATTTT. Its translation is CAWTGGLGQPQHF.

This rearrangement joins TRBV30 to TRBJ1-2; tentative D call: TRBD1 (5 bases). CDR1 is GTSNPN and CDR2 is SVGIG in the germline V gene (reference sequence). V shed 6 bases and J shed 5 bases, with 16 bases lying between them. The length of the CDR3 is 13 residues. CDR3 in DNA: TGTGCCTGCCTTTTCTTCAGGGATTATGGCTACACCTTC. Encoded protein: CACLFFRDYGYTF.

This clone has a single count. CDR3 DNA sequence: TGTGCCACTGCAGACAGGGGGAAAGGTGGTACCGGGGAGCTGTTTTTT. Amino acid sequence: CATADRGKGGTGELFF. This sequence joins TRBV10-3 and TRBJ2-2, with 9 bases fitting TRBD1. There are 16 residues in the CDR3. V shed 10 bases and J 5 bases; nucleotides not matched to a gene: 14. Germline V gene lookup returns CDR1 ENHRY and CDR2 SYGVKD.

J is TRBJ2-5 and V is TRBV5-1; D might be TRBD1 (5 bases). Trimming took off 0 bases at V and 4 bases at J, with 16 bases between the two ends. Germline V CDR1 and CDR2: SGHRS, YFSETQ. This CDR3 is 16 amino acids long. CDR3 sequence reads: CASSLARAPVRETQYF. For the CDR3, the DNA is TGCGCCAGCAGCTTGGCCAGGGCTCCCGTCCGAGAGACCCAGTACTTC.

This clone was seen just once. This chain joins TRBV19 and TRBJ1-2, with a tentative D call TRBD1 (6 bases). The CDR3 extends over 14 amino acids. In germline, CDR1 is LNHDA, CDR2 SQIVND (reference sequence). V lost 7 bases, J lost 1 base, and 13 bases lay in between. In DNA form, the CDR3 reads TGTGCCAGTATCAAACCAGGGGTTAACTATGGCTACACCTTC. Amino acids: CASIKPGVNYGYTF.

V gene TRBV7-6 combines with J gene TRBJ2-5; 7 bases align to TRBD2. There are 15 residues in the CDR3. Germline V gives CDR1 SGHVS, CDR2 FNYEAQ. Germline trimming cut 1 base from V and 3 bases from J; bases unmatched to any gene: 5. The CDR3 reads CASSLGGGAKETQYF. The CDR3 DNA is TGTGCCAGCAGCTTAGGCGGGGGAGCTAAAGAGACCCAGTACTTC.

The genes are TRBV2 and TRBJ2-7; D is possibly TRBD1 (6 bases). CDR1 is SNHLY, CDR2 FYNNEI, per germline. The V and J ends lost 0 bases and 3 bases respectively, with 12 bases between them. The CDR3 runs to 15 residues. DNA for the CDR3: TGTGCCAGCAGTGAAGCGAGGTCACAGGGCTACGAGCAGTACTTC. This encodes CASSEARSQGYEQYF.

This CDR3 is CASSPGQVSTDTQYF. CDR3 bases: TGTGCCAGCAGTCCCGGACAGGTTAGCACAGATACGCAGTATTTT. The chain joins TRBV2 to TRBJ2-3; 7 bases fit TRBD1. Germline CDR1 reads SNHLY; CDR2 reads FYNNEI. The trim removed 5 bases at V and 0 bases at J, leaving 5 bases unmatched. The CDR3 sequence is 15 residues long. Filled out from reference TRBV2 and TRBJ2-3, the complete variable domain reads EPEVTQTPSHQVTQMGQEVILRCVPISNHLYFYWYRQILGQKVEFLVSFYNNEISEKSEIFDDQFSVERPDGSNFTLKIRSTKLEDSAMYFCASSPGQVSTDTQYFGPGTRLTVL.

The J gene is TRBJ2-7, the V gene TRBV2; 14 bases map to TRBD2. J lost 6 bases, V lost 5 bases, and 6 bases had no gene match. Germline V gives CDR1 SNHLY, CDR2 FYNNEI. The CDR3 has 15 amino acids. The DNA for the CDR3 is TGTGCCAGCAGTAAGACTAGCGGGGGGGCCGGCGAGCAGTACTTC. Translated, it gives CASSKTSGGAGEQYF.

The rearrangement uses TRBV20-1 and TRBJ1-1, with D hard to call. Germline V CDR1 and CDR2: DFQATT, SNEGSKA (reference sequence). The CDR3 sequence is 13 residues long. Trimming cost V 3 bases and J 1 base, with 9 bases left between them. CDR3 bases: TGCAGTGCTAGTGGGCACAAGAACACTGAAGCTTTCTTT. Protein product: CSASGHKNTEAFF.

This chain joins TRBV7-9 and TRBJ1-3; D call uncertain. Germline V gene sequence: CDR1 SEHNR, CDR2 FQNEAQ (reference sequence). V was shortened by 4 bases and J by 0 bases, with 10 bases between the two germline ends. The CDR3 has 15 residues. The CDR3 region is CASSWAPGSGNTIYF. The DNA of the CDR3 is TGTGCCAGCAGCTGGGCCCCCGGCTCTGGAAACACCATATATTTT.